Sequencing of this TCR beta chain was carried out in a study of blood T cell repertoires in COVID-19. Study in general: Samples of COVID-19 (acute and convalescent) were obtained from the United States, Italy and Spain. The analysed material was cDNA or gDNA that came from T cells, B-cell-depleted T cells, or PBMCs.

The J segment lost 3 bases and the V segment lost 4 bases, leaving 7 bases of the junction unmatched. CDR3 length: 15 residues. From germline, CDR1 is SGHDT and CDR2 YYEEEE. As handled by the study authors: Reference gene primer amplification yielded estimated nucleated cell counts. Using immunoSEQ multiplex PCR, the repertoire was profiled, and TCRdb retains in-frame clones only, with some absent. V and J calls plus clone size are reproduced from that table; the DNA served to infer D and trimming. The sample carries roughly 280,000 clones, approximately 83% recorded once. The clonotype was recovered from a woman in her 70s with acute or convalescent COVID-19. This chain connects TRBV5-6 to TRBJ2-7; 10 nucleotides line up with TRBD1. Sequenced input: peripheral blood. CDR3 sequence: CASSGAGQGRYEQYF. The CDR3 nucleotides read TGTGCCAGCAGCGGTGCGGGACAGGGGCGCTACGAGCAGTACTTC.